This T cell receptor (beta chain) stems from a study of human T cells and chemical hapten exposure (dated by TCRdb to about 2021). About the investigation overall: For sensitization, 2% DPC in acetone was applied to an approximately 2 cm by approximately 2 cm area of upper inner arm skin. Throughout the roughly 25-week study period, patients were also given weekly therapeutic DPC doses on the scalp. Patch testing was performed on the upper back with Finn chambers containing 0.01% DPC, and the patch tests were scored after 6 days according to International Contact Dermatitis Research Group standards. Alopecia areata with under or over 50% scalp involvement, alopecia totalis and alopecia universalis were represented in the patient cohort, which was mostly female. Libraries were pooled for sequencing, and per-sample TCR yields varied mainly because of small differences in library volumes within the pool. Peripheral blood TCR repertoire changes were tracked in vivo in alopecia patients during primary and secondary sensitization to the hapten diphenylcyclopropenone (DPC). Blood samples were taken from patients before sensitization (week 0) and then at 2, 6 and about 24 weeks after DPC sensitization. About 28 alopecia patients gave blood for TCR sequencing at one to four time points (pre-sensitization, 2, 6 and 24 weeks).

The library was built by means of RACE. Sequencing was carried out with a NextSeq 500. Library preparation attached unique molecular identifiers to individual cDNA molecules for quantitative, reproducible TCR counting. Each blood RNA sample was used to sequence both TCR alpha and TCR beta chains. In the source study's methods: The median number of TCRs per sample was some 100,000, ranging from about 20,000 to 750,000. The Decombinator software suite was used to annotate V, J and CDR3 in the TCR reads. For PS versus PT1 abundance plots, all samples were subsampled to the same number of TCRs (28,000). Expanded TCRs were defined as absent before sensitization and observed at least eight times at the 2-week time point. The raw public reads went through TCRdb reprocessing: fastp at Q25, MiXCR clone calling, in-frame beta chains kept. Rows are combined by CDR3 protein, so each entry shows the most common genes and DNA. In this record, the V and J calls reflect TCRdb's handling and not the investigators' own analysis. For this sample there are approximately 110,000 distinct CDR3 sequences; less than 40% appear just once. Around 2.8% of the sample goes to the ten largest clones.

Spanning cysteine to phenylalanine, the CDR3 consists of 16 amino acids. Only the CDR3 part of the read is kept: 48 bases, read in frame from the first base. Based on the germline V gene (reference sequence), the CDR1 and CDR2 sequences are GTSNPN and SVGIG. Trimming takes 2 bases off V and 7 bases off J; junction bases not matched to a gene: 13. Study-wide findings and limitations: A positive correlation was found between the number of PT1 expanded TCRs and patch test score, with significance reached at thresholds 8, 16 and 32 but not 4. DPC sensitization did not change how many TCRs were above 1 in 1000 frequency, and no evidence was found of alterations in global repertoire structure. Because every patient had alopecia, a presumed autoimmune disease, the patients' immune response might differ from that of healthy individuals. After repeated subsampling, changes were observed in the strength of the expansion versus patch-test correlation and in the threshold at which the correlation became significant. Expanded TCRs formed significantly more large CDR3 similarity clusters than pre-sensitization or healthy control sets, consistent with antigen-driven responses.

This specimen's time point label, per the study, means: patch test 3, about 24 weeks after DPC sensitization. The treatment or condition label for this specimen denotes: therapeutic diphenylcyclopropenone sensitization with weekly scalp DPC. Blood at each patch-test visit was drawn before the patch test was applied. Patients were eligible if aged 18 to 70, diagnosed with alopecia and judged suitable for DPC therapy, and pregnant patients were excluded. Total RNA was extracted from unfractionated whole blood that had been collected in Tempus Blood RNA tubes. This clonotype came up many times. The antigen this receptor binds is unknown. Per-base quality was not reported, and no clone a single base away is much larger than it.

The receptor was isolated from a man aged 35 to 55 with alopecia areata. Some clones in this sample may be carry-over from other donors' samples. Source: whole blood, taken in connection with sensitization to the hapten diphenylcyclopropenone (DPC). Rearrangement joined TRBV30 to TRBJ1-5; the junction holds 8 bases that match TRBD1. For the CDR3, the sequence is CAWSRRWTGSGQPQHF. The sequenced DNA: TGTGCCTGGAGTCGCCGGTGGACAGGGAGCGGGCAGCCCCAGCATTTT.